The 2 T cell receptor beta chains reported below all come from one sample, sequenced in a study of spatial heterogeneity in lung cancer. Sample time point: blood at routine non-recurrence follow-up after resection. TCRdb reanalysed the 5' RACE reads using MiXCR and keeps one entry per CDR3 protein. The repertoire consists of approximately 100,000 distinct CDR3 sequences, with roughly a fifth occurring once and the leading ten covering 21%. Material: PBMCs, obtained at follow-up. These receptors were obtained from a male donor with early-stage non-small cell lung cancer.

This clonotype was recorded a few times. The V gene is TRBV20-1, the J gene TRBJ2-7, with 7 nucleotides matching TRBD2. CDR1 and CDR2 from the germline V gene are DFQATT and SNEGSKA (reference sequence). The CDR3 extends over 15 amino acids. J gave up 3 bases and V 3 bases, and 11 bases lay outside the gene matches. The CDR3 region has the DNA TGCAGTGCTAGTGGAGGTAGCGGGCCTCGCTACGAGCAGTACTTC. Translated: CSASGGSGPRYEQYF.

This clonotype was counted only a few times. The chain recombines TRBV6-5 with TRBJ1-5; the D gene is possibly TRBD1 (6 bases). CDR1 and CDR2 (germline): MNHEY, SVGAGI. The CDR3 is 15 residues long. Trimming stripped 5 bases from V and 0 bases from J, with 11 bases between. The CDR3: CASSLRGFSNQPQHF. In DNA, the CDR3 is TGTGCCAGCAGTCTAAGGGGGTTTAGCAATCAGCCCCAGCATTTT.